This record concerns one T cell receptor beta chain sequence. Germline CDR1 reads SNHLY; CDR2 reads FYNNEI. This CDR3 is built from 16 residues. V dropped 5 bases and J dropped 1 base, with 14 bases sitting between them. In the original processing: Scientists estimated how many nucleated cells there were by amplifying reference gene primers. Sequencing was performed with immunoSEQ multiplex PCR; in TCRdb, only in-frame clones are kept and a portion is missing. That table is the source of V, J and clone size, and D and trimming were worked out from the DNA. Of about 180,000 clones in the sample, roughly nine tenths were seen once. The sample belongs to a study of blood T cell repertoires in COVID-19. Whole-study context: From T cells, B-cell-depleted T cells, or PBMCs came the material, which was cDNA or gDNA.

Sequenced sample: peripheral blood. The genes are TRBV2 and TRBJ2-2, with D possibly being TRBD2 (7 bases). The sequence derives from a man aged 18 to 35 who had recovered from COVID-19. This CDR3 is CASSRLGGQNTGELFF. CDR3 sequence (DNA): TGTGCCAGCAGTCGGCTGGGGGGGCAGAACACCGGGGAGCTGTTTTTT.